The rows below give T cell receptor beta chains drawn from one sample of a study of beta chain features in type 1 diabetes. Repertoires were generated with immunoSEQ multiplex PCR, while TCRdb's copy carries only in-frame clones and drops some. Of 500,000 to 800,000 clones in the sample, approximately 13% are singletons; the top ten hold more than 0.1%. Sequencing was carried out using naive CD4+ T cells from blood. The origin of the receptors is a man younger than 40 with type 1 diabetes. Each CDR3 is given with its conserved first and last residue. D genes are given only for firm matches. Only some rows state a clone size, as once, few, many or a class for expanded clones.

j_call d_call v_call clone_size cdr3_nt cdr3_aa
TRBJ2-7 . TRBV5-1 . TGCGCCAGCAGCTTGGGTGGGACGGCTACCTACGAGCAGTACTTC CASSLGGTATYEQYF
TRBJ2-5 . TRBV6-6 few TGTGCCAGCAGTTACTCAGCTTTCGTGGGAGAGACCCAGTACTTC CASSYSAFVGETQYF
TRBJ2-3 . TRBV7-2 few TGTGCCAGCAGCTTAACCCTCGTGGGGCCCACAGATACGCAGTATTTT CASSLTLVGPTDTQYF
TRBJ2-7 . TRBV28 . TGTGCCAGCTGGCTGGGGAACGAGCAGTACTTC CASWLGNEQYF
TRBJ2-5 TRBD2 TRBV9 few TGTGCCAGCAGCCCCTGGGCGGGGGAGCTGGGAGAGACCCAGTACTTC CASSPWAGELGETQYF
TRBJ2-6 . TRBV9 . TGTGCCAGCAGCGTGGGGGAACAGCTCTCTGGGGCCAACGTCCTGACTTTC CASSVGEQLSGANVLTF
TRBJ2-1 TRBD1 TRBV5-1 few TGCGCCAGCAGCTTGGGCGCAGGGGGCGCTTGGTCCGAGCAGTTCTTC CASSLGAGGAWSEQFF
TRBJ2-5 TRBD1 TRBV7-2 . TGTGCCAGCAGCGCAACAGGGGAGCAAGAGACCCAGTACTTC CASSATGEQETQYF
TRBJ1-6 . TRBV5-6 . TGTGCCAGCAGCTTGGACGAAACCCTCCACTTT CASSLDETLHF
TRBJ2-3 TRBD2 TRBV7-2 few TGTGCCAGCAGCTCCATTGGACTAGCGGCTAGCACAGATACGCAGTATTTT CASSSIGLAASTDTQYF
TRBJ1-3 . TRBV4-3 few TGCGCCAGCAGCCAGAAGCCTCAGGGGACGGCCACCATATATTTT CASSQKPQGTATIYF
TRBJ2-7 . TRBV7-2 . TGTGCCAGCAGCCTCCCACGGGGCTCCTACGAGCAGTACTTC CASSLPRGSYEQYF
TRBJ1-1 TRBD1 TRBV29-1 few TGCAGCGTGGACAGGGATAGGGGTACTGAAGCTTTCTTT CSVDRDRGTEAFF
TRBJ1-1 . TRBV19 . TGTGCCAGTAGTATATGGGTGAACACTGAAGCTTTCTTT CASSIWVNTEAFF